This TCR beta chain derives from a study of OX40 agonist ivuxolimab in advanced cancers. On the study more broadly: The patients' treatment was ivuxolimab, an agonistic anti-OX40 (CD134) antibody. Having had anti-PD-1, anti-PD-L1 or anti-CTLA-4 therapy before was allowed, and roughly 38% had some.

Germline values: CDR1 GTSNPN, CDR2 SVGIG (reference sequence). This CDR3 is built from 12 residues. Trimming took 0 bases from V and 5 from J, leaving 7 bases between them. Concerning this clone itself: The antigen remains unidentified.

TCRdb's copy holds only in-frame clones and misses some; the assay was immunoSEQ multiplex PCR. This table holds 34,000 or so clones, about 86% found once. Blood got drawn at baseline, again on cycle 4 day 1, and then on cycle 7 day 1. Whole-study findings and limits: Patients who responded partially at 0.1-3.0 mg/kg showed clonal expansion ranking among the lowest.

The material sequenced was CD4+ or CD8+ T cells sorted from blood, taken in a trial of the OX40 agonist ivuxolimab. The receptor comes from an adult with an advanced solid tumor such as melanoma, head and neck, liver or kidney cancer. The chain combines TRBV30 with TRBJ2-5; D is undetermined. The CDR3 DNA sequence: TGTGCCTGGAGTGTCACGGGTGAGACCCAGTACTTC. This translates into CAWSVTGETQYF.